This T cell receptor (beta chain) is from a study of blood T cell repertoires in COVID-19. Overall study: Samples taken during acute and convalescent COVID-19 were collected in the United States, Italy and Spain. The cDNA or gDNA used as material had been derived from T cells, B-cell-depleted T cells, or PBMCs.

The assay was immunoSEQ multiplex PCR, and TCRdb's table has in-frame clones only and misses some. The sample has 350,000 or so clones, approximately 86% seen once; the top ten hold roughly 4.2%. The length of the CDR3 is 14 residues. Losses at the gene ends were 1 base for V and 4 bases for J; bases not matched to a gene: 4. CDR1 and CDR2 (germline): SGHTA, FQGNSA. Participants' own reports of clinical history determined their cohort assignment. The source material was PBMCs or T cells enriched from blood (not recorded which). This TCR was recovered from a woman aged 40 to 50 with acute COVID-19. The V call is TRBV7-2, the J call TRBJ2-7, with 7 bases aligning to TRBD2. CDR3 protein: CASSLGREIYEQYF. The CDR3 DNA reads TGTGCCAGCAGCTTAGGGCGGGAGATATACGAGCAGTACTTC. The variable domain in full, completed from reference TRBV7-2 and TRBJ2-7, reads GAGVSQSPSNKVTEKGKDVELRCDPISGHTALYWYRQSLGQGLEFLIYFQGNSAPDKSGLPSDRFSAERTGGSVSTLTIQRTQQEDSAVYLCASSLGREIYEQYFGPGTRLTVT.